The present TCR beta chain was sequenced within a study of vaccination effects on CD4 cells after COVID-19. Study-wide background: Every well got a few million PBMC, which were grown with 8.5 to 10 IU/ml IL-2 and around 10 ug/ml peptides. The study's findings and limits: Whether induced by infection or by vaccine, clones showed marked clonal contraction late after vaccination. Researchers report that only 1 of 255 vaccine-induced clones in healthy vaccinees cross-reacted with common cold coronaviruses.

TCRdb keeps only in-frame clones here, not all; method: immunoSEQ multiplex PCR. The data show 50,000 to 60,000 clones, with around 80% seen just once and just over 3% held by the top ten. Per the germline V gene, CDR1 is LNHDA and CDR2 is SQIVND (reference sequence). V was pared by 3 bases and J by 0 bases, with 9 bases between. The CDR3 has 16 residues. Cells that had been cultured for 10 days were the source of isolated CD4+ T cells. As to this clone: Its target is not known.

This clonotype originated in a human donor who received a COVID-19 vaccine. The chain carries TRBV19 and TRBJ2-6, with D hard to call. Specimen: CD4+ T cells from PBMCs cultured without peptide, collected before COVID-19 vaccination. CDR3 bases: TGTGCCAGTAGTATCTCCGTTTTCTCTGGGGCCAACGTCCTGACTTTC. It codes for CASSISVFSGANVLTF.